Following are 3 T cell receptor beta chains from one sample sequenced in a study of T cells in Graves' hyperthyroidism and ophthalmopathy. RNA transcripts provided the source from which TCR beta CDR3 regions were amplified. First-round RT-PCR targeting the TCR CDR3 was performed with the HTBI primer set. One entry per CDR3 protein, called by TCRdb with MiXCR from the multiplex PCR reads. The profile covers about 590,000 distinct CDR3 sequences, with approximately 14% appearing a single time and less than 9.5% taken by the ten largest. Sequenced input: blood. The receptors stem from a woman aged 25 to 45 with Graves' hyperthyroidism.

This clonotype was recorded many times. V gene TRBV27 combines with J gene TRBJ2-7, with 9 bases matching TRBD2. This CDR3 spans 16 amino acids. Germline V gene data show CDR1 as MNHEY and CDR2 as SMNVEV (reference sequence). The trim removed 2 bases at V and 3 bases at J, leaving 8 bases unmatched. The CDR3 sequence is CASSLVPGLALYEQYF. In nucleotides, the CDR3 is TGTGCCAGCAGTTTAGTACCGGGACTAGCCCTCTACGAGCAGTACTTC.

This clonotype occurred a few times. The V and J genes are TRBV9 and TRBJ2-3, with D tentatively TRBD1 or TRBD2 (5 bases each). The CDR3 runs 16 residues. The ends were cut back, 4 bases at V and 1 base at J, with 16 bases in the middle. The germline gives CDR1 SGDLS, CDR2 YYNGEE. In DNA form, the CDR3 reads TGTGCCAGCAGCCCCAGGGAGAAAGGGGGCACAGATACGCAGTATTTT. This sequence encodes CASSPREKGGTDTQYF.

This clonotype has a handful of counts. The CDR3 DNA sequence: TGTGCCAGCAAGACTCGAATGGGGGCTAATTACGAGCAGTACTTC. Amino acids: CASKTRMGANYEQYF. The chain links TRBV27 to TRBJ2-7, with D possibly being TRBD1 (6 bases). This CDR3 is built from 15 residues. Between the trimmed V and J ends, which lost 7 bases and 4 bases, there was a span of 20 bases. CDR1 and CDR2 from the germline V gene are MNHEY and SMNVEV (reference sequence).